Reported below is one TCR beta chain. Its antigen is unknown. Assay: immunoSEQ multiplex PCR; the TCRdb copy retains only in-frame clones and omits some. This sample has some 120,000 clones; almost 90% occur once, and the top ten carry roughly 1.4%. It was the approximately 120-subject validation cohort, separate from the roughly 700-subject first cohort, to which the donors belonged. This entry belongs to a study of cytomegalovirus exposure and HLA in healthy donors. From germline, CDR1 is SGHRS and CDR2 YFSETQ. This CDR3 spans 14 amino acids. The germline V and J ends were trimmed by 0 bases and 5 bases, with 12 bases remaining between them. Findings of the study overall: The classifier reportedly diagnosed cytomegalovirus status with high sensitivity and specificity. The investigators catalogued 150 or so TCR beta chains as cytomegalovirus-associated. Rarity marked most TCR sequences, yet some public TCRs occurred in many donors.

The sample comprised PBMCs. The chain has TRBV5-1 and TRBJ2-7; TRBD1 is a possible D gene (6 bases). The sequence was collected from a young man in good health and CMV-seronegative. Here the CDR3 reads CASSLVRGSHEQYF. The CDR3 region has the DNA TGCGCCAGCAGCTTGGTCAGGGGCTCTCACGAGCAGTACTTC.